This T cell receptor beta chain appears in the sequencing data of a study of shared clonotypes between healthy human individuals. Study findings and constraints: Genetic and exposure-history diversity was limited by the small donor number.

All donors were healthy HIV-negative adults lacking recent acute infections or vaccinations. For unsorted samples, genomic DNA was extracted from about 90 million PBMCs. This CDR3 comprises 12 residues. Germline CDR1 reads MNHEY; CDR2 reads SVGAGI. V lost 5 bases and J lost 1, with 5 bases in between. TCRdb's copy holds only in-frame clones and misses some; the assay was immunoSEQ multiplex PCR. The table records about half a million clones, over 75% of them present only once. About this clone: Its antigen is undetermined.

J is TRBJ1-2 and V is TRBV6-5; D gene unclear. The source material was PBMCs. The clonotype was recovered from a woman aged 40 to 55 in good health. Some clones in this sample may be carry-over from other donors' samples. CDR3 protein: CASSTVNYGYTF. CDR3 coding DNA: TGTGCCAGCAGTACGGTTAACTATGGCTACACCTTC.